This T cell receptor (beta chain) derives from a study of CD8 T cells in ankylosing spondylitis. This clonotype showed up just a few times. No antigen is known for it. The germline gives CDR1 SEHNR, CDR2 FQNEAQ (reference sequence). V lost 5 bases and J lost 4, with 15 bases in between. The CDR3 runs 14 residues. Overall study findings and caveats: Enrichment of disease-linked clones was reportedly significant in matched ankylosing spondylitis synovial fluid. In peripheral blood, disease-linked CD8+ clones occurred at relatively low frequencies. Blood from ankylosing spondylitis patients appeared to carry a characteristic roughly 8-variant TCR beta motif.

By quantitative 5'-RACE with molecular barcodes, the TCR beta libraries were made. TCRdb processed the 5' RACE reads anew with MiXCR; each CDR3 protein has one entry. The sample gives about 440,000 distinct CDR3 sequences, about 15% of which show up once; approximately 1% is in the top ten. Specimen: blood, either unsorted or a sorted T cell fraction (not recorded which). The chain is built from TRBV7-9 and TRBJ2-7; D possibly uses TRBD1 or TRBD2 (5 bases each). The source is a male donor with ankylosing spondylitis. The CDR3 protein is CASSLRDATYEQYF. CDR3 sequence (DNA): TGTGCCAGCAGCCTAAGGGACGCAACTTACGAGCAGTACTTC.